This TCR beta chain was obtained from a study of T cells in Graves' hyperthyroidism and ophthalmopathy. The sample holds many counts of this clonotype. What it binds is not known. Overall study findings and caveats: For ophthalmopathy, model prediction preceded onset by a median 6.5 months. Clonotypes that were expanded in thyroid above 0.001 mostly appeared in blood too.

The germline V gene encodes CDR1 PRHDT and CDR2 FYEKMQ (reference sequence). The CDR3 length is 15 residues. Trimming took 5 bases from V and 0 from J, leaving 12 bases between them. In making diagnoses, clinical symptoms, serum thyroxine and TRAb, thyroid ultrasound and orbital computed tomography were all used. What was amplified from RNA transcripts were TCR beta CDR3 regions. The TCR CDR3 was amplified in a first-round RT-PCR using the HTBI primer set. TCRdb used MiXCR to reprocess the multiplex PCR reads, holding one entry per CDR3 protein. The sample lists around 520,000 distinct CDR3 sequences, around 13% occurring once.

This clonotype originated in a woman aged 40 to 50 with Graves' hyperthyroidism. Sequenced: blood. The rearrangement uses TRBV13 and TRBJ2-3; the D is unclear. For the CDR3, the DNA is TGTGCCAGCAGCCATATCTCGGGCAGCACAGATACGCAGTATTTT. This gives the protein CASSHISGSTDTQYF.